Below are 14 T cell receptor beta chains sequenced from a single sample in a study of T-cell memory formation after mild COVID-19. TCRdb re-called the 5' RACE reads with MiXCR, one entry per CDR3 protein. Of more than 350,000 distinct CDR3 sequences in the sample, 20% to 25% were seen once. Material: PBMCs or a T cell subset sorted from them (not recorded which). These receptor sequences come from an adult woman who had mild COVID-19 (a few samples of this study predate the infection). Cell type and time point are not known.

This clonotype was seen only a few times. The genes are TRBV15 and TRBJ2-1; D unclear. Germline V gene sequence: CDR1 LNHNV, CDR2 YYDKDF (reference sequence). The CDR3 sequence is 16 residues long. With 0 bases removed from V and 0 bases from J, the gap between germline ends came to 9 bases. The CDR3 DNA reads TGTGCCACCAGCAGAGATCGAGACCCCTCCTACAATGAGCAGTTCTTC. Protein: CATSRDRDPSYNEQFF.

In its sample, this clonotype was seen a few times. CDR3 region: CASQRTGSLEQYF. CDR3 bases: TGTGCCAGCCAAAGGACAGGCTCCCTCGAGCAGTACTTC. The V gene is TRBV27, the J gene TRBJ2-7; 7 bases line up with TRBD1. This CDR3 spans 13 amino acids. V was pared by 8 bases and J by 6 bases, with 10 bases of the junction left unmatched. Looked up from germline, CDR1 is MNHEY and CDR2 is SMNVEV (reference sequence).

This clonotype was seen a handful of times. The V and J genes are TRBV12-3 or TRBV12-4 and TRBJ2-7; 10 nucleotides line up with TRBD1. The length of the CDR3 is 17 residues. V lost 6 bases and J lost 1; bases outside the gene matches: 12. The CDR3 spells CASSPSPGQGTSYEQYF. CDR3 in DNA: TGTGCCAGCAGCCCCAGTCCGGGACAGGGGACATCCTACGAGCAGTACTTC.

In this sample, this clonotype turned up many times. The CDR3 sequence: CASSSRTGNSRNEQYF. The CDR3 DNA follows: TGTGCCAGCAGTTCACGAACAGGGAATTCAAGGAACGAGCAGTACTTC. The rearrangement joins TRBV12-3 or TRBV12-4 to TRBJ2-7, with D possibly matching TRBD1 (6 bases). CDR3 length: 16 amino acids. V gave up 4 bases and J gave up 5 bases, with 21 bases separating them.

This clonotype was detected a few times. The chain uses TRBV11-2 and TRBJ2-2; weak D call: TRBD1 (6 bases). The V and J ends lost 7 bases and 1 base respectively, with 16 bases between them. In germline, CDR1 is SGHAT, CDR2 FQNNGV. The CDR3 consists of 16 residues. CDR3 loop: CASTTAGRGNTGELFF. CDR3 nucleotide sequence: TGTGCCAGCACCACCGCGGGCAGGGGGAACACCGGGGAGCTGTTTTTT.

The J gene is TRBJ2-5, the V gene TRBV19; either TRBD1 or TRBD2 may fit D (5 bases each). This CDR3 has 14 residues. Germline V gives CDR1 LNHDA, CDR2 SQIVND (reference sequence). The ends were cut back, 1 base at V and 7 bases at J, with 13 bases in the middle. CDR3 coding DNA: TGTGCCAGTAGTATAGGGGACCTGAGGTCGACCCAGTACTTC. It yields the protein CASSIGDLRSTQYF.

The chain combines TRBV2 with TRBJ2-7, with a possible D match to TRBD2 (6 bases). Germline CDR1 SNHLY, CDR2 FYNNEI. With 3 bases removed from V and 5 bases from J, the gap between germline ends came to 11 bases. The CDR3 totals 13 residues. The CDR3 reads CASSDEGGDEQYF. CDR3 bases: TGTGCCAGCAGTGACGAGGGCGGGGACGAGCAGTACTTC.

The V gene is TRBV4-2, the J gene TRBJ2-2; 7 bases map to TRBD1. Germline V gene lookup returns CDR1 LGHNA and CDR2 YNFKEQ. V trimming: 4 bases; J trimming: 4 bases; junction bases outside the gene matches: 12. The CDR3 spans 17 residues. The CDR3 is CASSPLGQAVGTGELFF. CDR3 DNA sequence: TGTGCCAGCAGCCCCCTCGGACAGGCGGTGGGCACCGGGGAGCTGTTTTTT.

This chain links TRBV20-1 with TRBJ2-7; unclear D gene. The ends were cut back, 5 bases at V and 0 bases at J, with 11 bases in the middle. Germline CDR1 reads DFQATT; CDR2 reads SNEGSKA (reference sequence). The CDR3 is made up of 13 amino acids. CDR3 sequence (DNA): TGCAGTGCTGCTGGGATCCTCTCCTACGAGCAGTACTTC. Translation: CSAAGILSYEQYF.

The genes are TRBV16 and TRBJ1-2, with no clear D. This CDR3 spans 14 amino acids. V gave up 4 bases and J gave up 6 bases, with 15 bases separating them. Germline V gene sequence: CDR1 KGHSY, CDR2 FQNENV. The CDR3 nucleotides are TGTGCCAGCAGCCCCCCGCCGGGTAGTAATGGCTACACCTTC. Translating gives CASSPPPGSNGYTF. Full variable domain (missing parts from reference TRBV16 and TRBJ1-2): GEEVAQTPKHLVRGEGQKAKLYCAPIKGHSYVFWYQQVLKNEFKFLISFQNENVFDETGMPKERFSAKCLPNSPCSLEIQATKLEDSAVYFCASSPPPGSNGYTFGSGTRLTVV.

The chain uses TRBV5-6 and TRBJ1-2; D uncertain. The CDR3 is made up of 13 amino acids. Trimming pared 3 bases from V and 8 bases from J, leaving 14 bases between. Germline values: CDR1 SGHDT, CDR2 YYEEEE. The CDR3 DNA reads as TGTGCCAGCAGCTCCCCCCCCGGGTGGGGCTACACCTTC. This encodes CASSSPPGWGYTF.

About this clonotype: Mismatch with germline at one junction end may stem from a read error. The gene calls are TRBV7-6 and TRBJ2-7; D possibly corresponds to TRBD1 (6 bases). Germline V gene sequence: CDR1 SGHVS, CDR2 FNYEAQ. CDR3 length: 14 residues. CDR3 in amino acids: CASSLEIRGAALDF. The CDR3 DNA sequence: TGTGCCAGCAGCTTAGAAATCAGGGGAGCGGCCCTAGACTTC.

The chain uses TRBV7-6 and TRBJ2-3; perhaps TRBD2 as D (5 bases). This CDR3 has 16 amino acids. V dropped 2 bases and J dropped 1 base, with 13 bases sitting between them. Germline V lookup: CDR1 SGHVS, CDR2 FNYEAQ. CDR3 DNA sequence: TGTGCCAGCAGCTTATCCGGGATGGTGGGCACAGATACGCAGTATTTT. Translation: CASSLSGMVGTDTQYF.

The chain uses TRBV4-3 and TRBJ2-7; D remains ambiguous. Germline loops: CDR1 LGHNA, CDR2 YSLEER. Trimming stripped 0 bases from V and 5 bases from J, with 8 bases between. The CDR3 sequence is 13 residues long. DNA for the CDR3: TGCGCCAGCAGCCAAGAGTCGGGTCACGAGCAGTACTTC. Amino acids: CASSQESGHEQYF.